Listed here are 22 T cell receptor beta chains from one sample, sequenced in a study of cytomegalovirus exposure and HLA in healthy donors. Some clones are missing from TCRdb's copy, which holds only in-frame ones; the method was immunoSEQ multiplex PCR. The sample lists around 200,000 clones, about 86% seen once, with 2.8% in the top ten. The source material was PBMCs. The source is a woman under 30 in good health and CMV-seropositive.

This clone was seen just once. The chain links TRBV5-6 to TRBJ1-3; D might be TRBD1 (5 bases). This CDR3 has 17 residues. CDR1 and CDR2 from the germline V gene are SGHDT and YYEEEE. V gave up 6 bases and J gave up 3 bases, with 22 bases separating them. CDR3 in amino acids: CASTDSATGRSGNTIYF. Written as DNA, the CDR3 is TGTGCCAGCACCGACAGCGCCACAGGTCGAAGTGGAAACACCATATATTTT.

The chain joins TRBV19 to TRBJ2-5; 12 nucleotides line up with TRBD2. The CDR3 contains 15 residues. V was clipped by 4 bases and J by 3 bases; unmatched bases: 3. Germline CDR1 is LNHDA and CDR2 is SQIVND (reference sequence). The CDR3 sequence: CASSTRLAGEETQYF. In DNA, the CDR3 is TGTGCCAGTAGTACCCGACTAGCGGGGGAAGAGACCCAGTACTTC.

CDR3 amino acids: CASRGGQGTYNSPLHF. In DNA, the CDR3 is TGTGCCAGCAGAGGTGGACAGGGGACCTATAATTCACCCCTCCACTTT. This chain connects TRBV5-8 to TRBJ1-6; TRBD1 agrees at 9 bases. The V segment lost 5 bases and the J segment 2 bases; nucleotides outside the gene matches: 5. The germline gives CDR1 SGHTS, CDR2 YDEGEE. This CDR3 spans 16 amino acids.

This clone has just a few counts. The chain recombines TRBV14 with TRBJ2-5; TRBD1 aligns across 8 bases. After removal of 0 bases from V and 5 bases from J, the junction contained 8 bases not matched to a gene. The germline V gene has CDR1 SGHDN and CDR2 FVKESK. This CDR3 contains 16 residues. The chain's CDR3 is CASSQDLSHRGETQYF. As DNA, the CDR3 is TGTGCCAGCAGCCAAGATCTTAGCCACAGGGGGGAGACCCAGTACTTC.

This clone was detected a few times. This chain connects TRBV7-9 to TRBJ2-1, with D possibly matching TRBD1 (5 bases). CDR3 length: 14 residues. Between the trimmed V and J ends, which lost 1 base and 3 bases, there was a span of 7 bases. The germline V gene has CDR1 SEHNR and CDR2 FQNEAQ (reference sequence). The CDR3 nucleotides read TGTGCCAGCAGCTTAGTAGGGGTCTACAATGAGCAGTTCTTC. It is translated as CASSLVGVYNEQFF.

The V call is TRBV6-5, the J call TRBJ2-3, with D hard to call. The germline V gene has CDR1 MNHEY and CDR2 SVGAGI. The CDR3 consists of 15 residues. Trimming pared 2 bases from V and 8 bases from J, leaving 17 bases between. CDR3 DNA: TGTGCCAGCAGTTACCCAATTCGAAGAAGAGGTACGCAGTATTTT. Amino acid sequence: CASSYPIRRRGTQYF.

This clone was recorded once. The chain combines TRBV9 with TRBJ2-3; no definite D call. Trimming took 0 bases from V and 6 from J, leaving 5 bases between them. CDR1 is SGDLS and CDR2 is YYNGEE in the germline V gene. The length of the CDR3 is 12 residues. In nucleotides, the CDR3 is TGTGCCAGCAGCGTAGCATCCGATACGCAGTATTTT. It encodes CASSVASDTQYF.

The CDR3 here is CASSDRTSGVKNEQFF. The CDR3 nucleotides read TGTGCCAGCTCGGACCGGACTAGCGGAGTAAAAAATGAGCAGTTCTTC. This rearrangement joins TRBV18 to TRBJ2-1; 10 bases align to TRBD2. The V gene end was trimmed by 6 bases and the J gene end by 7 bases; junction bases not matched to a gene: 12. Germline CDR1 reads KGHSH; CDR2 reads LQKENI. The CDR3 is 16 amino acids.

The CDR3 DNA is TGTGCCAGCAGCGGTGGAGCAACCTCAACTAATGAAAAACTGTTTTTT. It encodes CASSGGATSTNEKLFF. The chain joins TRBV9 to TRBJ1-4; D is ambiguous. Per the germline V gene, CDR1 is SGDLS and CDR2 is YYNGEE. The ends were cut back, 3 bases at V and 0 bases at J, with 12 bases in the middle. The CDR3 contains 16 residues.

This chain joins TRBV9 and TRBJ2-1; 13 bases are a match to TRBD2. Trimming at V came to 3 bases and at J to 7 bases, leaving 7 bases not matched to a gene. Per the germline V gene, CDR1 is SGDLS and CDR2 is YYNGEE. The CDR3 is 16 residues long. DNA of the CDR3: TGTGCCAGCAGCGGAGGGACTAGCGGGGCAGCGAATGAGCAGTTCTTC. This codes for CASSGGTSGAANEQFF.

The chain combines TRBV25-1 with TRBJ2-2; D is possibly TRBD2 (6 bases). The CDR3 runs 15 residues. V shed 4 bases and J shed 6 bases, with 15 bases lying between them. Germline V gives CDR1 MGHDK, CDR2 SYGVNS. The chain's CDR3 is CASSGLAGPAGELFF. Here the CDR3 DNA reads TGTGCCAGCAGTGGTCTGGCGGGGCCGGCCGGGGAGCTGTTTTTT.

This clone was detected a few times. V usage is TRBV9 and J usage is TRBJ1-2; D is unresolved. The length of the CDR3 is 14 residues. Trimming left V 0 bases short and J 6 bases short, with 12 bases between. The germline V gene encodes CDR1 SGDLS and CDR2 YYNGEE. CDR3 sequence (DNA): TGTGCCAGCAGCGTAGATGGCGGTACGGATGGCTACACCTTC. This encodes CASSVDGGTDGYTF.

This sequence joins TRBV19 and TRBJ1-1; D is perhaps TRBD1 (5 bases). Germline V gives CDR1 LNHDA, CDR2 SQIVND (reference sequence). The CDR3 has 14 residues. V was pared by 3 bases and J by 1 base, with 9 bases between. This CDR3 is CASSIWGANTEAFF. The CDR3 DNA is TGTGCCAGTAGTATTTGGGGCGCGAACACTGAAGCTTTCTTT.

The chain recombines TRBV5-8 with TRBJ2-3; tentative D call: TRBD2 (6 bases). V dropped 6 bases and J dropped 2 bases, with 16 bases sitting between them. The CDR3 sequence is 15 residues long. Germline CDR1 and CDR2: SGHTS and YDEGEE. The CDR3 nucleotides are TGTGCCAGCACCCTCGGGAGCCCCGCCACAGATACGCAGTATTTT. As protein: CASTLGSPATDTQYF.

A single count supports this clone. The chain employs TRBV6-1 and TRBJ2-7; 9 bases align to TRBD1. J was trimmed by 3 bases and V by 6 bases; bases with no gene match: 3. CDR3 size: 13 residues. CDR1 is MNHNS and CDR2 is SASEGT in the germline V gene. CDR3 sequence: CASSSGQGYEQYF. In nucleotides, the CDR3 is TGTGCCAGCAGCTCGGGACAGGGCTACGAGCAGTACTTC.

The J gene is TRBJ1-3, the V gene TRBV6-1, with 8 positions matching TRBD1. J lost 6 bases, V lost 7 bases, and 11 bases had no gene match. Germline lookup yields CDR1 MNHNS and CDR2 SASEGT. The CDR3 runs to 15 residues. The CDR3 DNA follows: TGTGCCAGCACCCCAGACCCGACAGGGGAAAACACCATATATTTT. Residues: CASTPDPTGENTIYF.

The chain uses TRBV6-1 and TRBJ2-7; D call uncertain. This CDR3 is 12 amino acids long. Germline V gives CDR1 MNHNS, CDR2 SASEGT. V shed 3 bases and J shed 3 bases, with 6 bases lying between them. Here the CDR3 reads CASSDRIYEQYF. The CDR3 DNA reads TGTGCCAGCAGTGACAGGATCTACGAGCAGTACTTC.

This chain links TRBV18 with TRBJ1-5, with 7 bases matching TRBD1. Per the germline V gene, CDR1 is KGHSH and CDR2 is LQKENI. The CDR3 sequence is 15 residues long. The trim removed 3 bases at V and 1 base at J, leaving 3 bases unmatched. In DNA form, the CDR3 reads TGTGCCAGCTCACCCTCGACAGGGAGCAATCAGCCCCAGCATTTT. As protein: CASSPSTGSNQPQHF.

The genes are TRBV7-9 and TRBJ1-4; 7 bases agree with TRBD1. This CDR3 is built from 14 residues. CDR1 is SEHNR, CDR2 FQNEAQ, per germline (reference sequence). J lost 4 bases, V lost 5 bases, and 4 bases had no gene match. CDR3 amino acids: CASSRDRVNEKLFF. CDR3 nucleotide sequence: TGTGCCAGCAGCCGCGACAGGGTTAATGAAAAACTGTTTTTT.

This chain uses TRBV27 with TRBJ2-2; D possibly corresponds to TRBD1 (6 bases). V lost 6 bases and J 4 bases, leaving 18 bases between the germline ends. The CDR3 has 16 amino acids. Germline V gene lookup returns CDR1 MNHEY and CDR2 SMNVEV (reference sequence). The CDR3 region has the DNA TGTGCCAGCAGCTCGCCAATTAGGACAGCCACCGGGGAGCTGTTTTTT. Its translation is CASSSPIRTATGELFF.

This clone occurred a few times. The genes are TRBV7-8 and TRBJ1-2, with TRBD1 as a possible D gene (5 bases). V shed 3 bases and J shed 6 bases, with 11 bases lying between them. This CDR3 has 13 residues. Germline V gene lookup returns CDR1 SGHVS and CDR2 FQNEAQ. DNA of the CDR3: TGTGCCAGCAGCTTCCAGGGTATGGATGGCTACACCTTC. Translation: CASSFQGMDGYTF. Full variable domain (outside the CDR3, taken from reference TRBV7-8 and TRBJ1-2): GAGVSQSPRYKVAKRGQDVALRCDPISGHVSLFWYQQALGQGPEFLTYFQNEAQLDKSGLPSDRFFAERPEGSVSTLKIQRTQQEDSAVYLCASSFQGMDGYTFGSGTRLTVV.

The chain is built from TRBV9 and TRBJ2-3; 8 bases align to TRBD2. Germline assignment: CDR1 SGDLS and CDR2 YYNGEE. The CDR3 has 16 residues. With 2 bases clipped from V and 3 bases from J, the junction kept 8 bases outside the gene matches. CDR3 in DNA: TGTGCCAGCAGCGTGGGGGAGCGGGGGTGGACAGATACGCAGTATTTT. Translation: CASSVGERGWTDTQYF.